These 32 T cell receptor beta chains came from one sample sequenced in a study of T cells after yellow fever vaccination. TCRdb called the 5' RACE reads again in MiXCR, with one record for every CDR3 protein. The profile shows 250,000 or so distinct CDR3 sequences, about 7% of them singletons. Material: CD4+ T cells sorted from PBMCs, obtained 15 days after the yellow fever booster vaccination. Every receptor here comes from a young man who received the YFV17D yellow fever vaccine.

This clonotype was recorded many times. The chain employs TRBV7-2 and TRBJ2-3; D remains unclear. The V gene lost 5 bases and the J gene lost 2 bases, with 14 bases spanning the gap. Germline loops: CDR1 SGHTA, CDR2 FQGNSA. The CDR3 loop spans 15 amino acids. The CDR3 region is CASSRRLDPTDTQYF. DNA of the CDR3: TGTGCCAGCAGCCGACGACTTGACCCCACAGATACGCAGTATTTT.

V is TRBV10-3 and J is TRBJ2-6, with D perhaps matching TRBD1 or TRBD2 (5 bases each). Between the trimmed V and J ends, which lost 5 bases and 2 bases, there was a span of 16 bases. CDR1 and CDR2 from the germline V gene are ENHRY and SYGVKD. The CDR3 covers 17 residues. The DNA for the CDR3 is TGTGCCATCAGTCCCCGGGACGACAAAACTGGGGCCAACGTCCTGACTTTC. Protein sequence: CAISPRDDKTGANVLTF.

This chain uses TRBV5-4 with TRBJ2-5, with TRBD2 matching over 9 bases. The germline V gene encodes CDR1 SGHNT and CDR2 YYREEE (reference sequence). This CDR3 spans 15 amino acids. V dropped 3 bases and J dropped 5; count of bases not matched to a gene: 8. The CDR3 here is CASSSPGLARETQYF. The CDR3, as DNA: TGTGCCAGCAGCTCACCGGGACTAGCTCGGGAGACCCAGTACTTC.

This clonotype was counted only a few times. The chain has TRBV6-5 and TRBJ1-5; D uncertain. Germline CDR1 reads MNHEY; CDR2 reads SVGAGI. V was cut by 2 bases and J by 0 bases, with 17 bases left in between. CDR3 length: 18 residues. In nucleotides, the CDR3 is TGTGCCAGCAGTTACCTAGCCTTAAGGACGTATAGCAATCAGCCCCAGCATTTT. Its translation is CASSYLALRTYSNQPQHF.

In its sample, this clonotype was seen many times. J is TRBJ2-2 and V is TRBV6-1; D is uncertain. Germline V gene lookup returns CDR1 MNHNS and CDR2 SASEGT. V lost 6 bases, J lost 4 bases, and 12 bases lay in between. CDR3 size: 14 residues. Written as DNA, the CDR3 is TGTGCCAGCAGAGAGGACGGCGGCACCGGGGAGCTGTTTTTT. Amino acid sequence: CASREDGGTGELFF.

This clonotype occurred a few times. The chain carries TRBV12-3 or TRBV12-4 and TRBJ2-7, with 7 nucleotides matching TRBD2. With 3 bases clipped from V and 3 bases from J, the junction kept 8 bases outside the gene matches. This CDR3 is 15 amino acids long. The CDR3 reads CASSFSSGNLYEQYF. The CDR3 coding sequence is TGTGCCAGCAGTTTCTCTAGCGGCAACCTCTACGAGCAGTACTTC.

There are a few counts of this clonotype. This sequence joins TRBV9 and TRBJ2-5; 9 nucleotides align to TRBD2. Losses at the gene ends were 4 bases for V and 5 bases for J; bases not matched to a gene: 18. CDR1 and CDR2 (germline): SGDLS, YYNGEE. The CDR3 covers 18 residues. The CDR3: CASSPGYTAGGPRETQYF. As DNA, the CDR3 is TGTGCCAGCAGCCCCGGGTACACGGCGGGAGGGCCGCGCGAGACCCAGTACTTC.

This clonotype was detected only a few times. This sequence joins TRBV24-1 and TRBJ2-3; tentative D call: TRBD2 (6 bases). The CDR3 runs 16 residues. V dropped 3 bases and J dropped 1 base, with 13 bases sitting between them. The V gene's germline CDR1 is KGHDR and CDR2 SFDVKD. Here the CDR3 reads CATSDPAASGTDTQYF. DNA of the CDR3: TGTGCCACCAGTGATCCAGCGGCTAGCGGCACAGATACGCAGTATTTT.

This clonotype was picked up many times. The chain is built from TRBV6-6 and TRBJ2-7; D is unresolved. The CDR3 spans 12 residues. The germline V gene encodes CDR1 MNHNY and CDR2 SVGAGI (reference sequence). Trimming shortened V by 0 bases and J by 6 bases, and 6 bases separated the two germline ends. This chain's CDR3 is CASSYSRAEQYF. DNA of the CDR3: TGTGCCAGCAGTTACTCTCGGGCCGAGCAGTACTTC.

This rearrangement joins TRBV19 to TRBJ2-7, with D possibly TRBD2 on 5 matching bases. Trimming took 5 bases from V and 2 from J, leaving 10 bases between them. Per the germline V gene, CDR1 is LNHDA and CDR2 is SQIVND (reference sequence). The CDR3 is 13 amino acids. CDR3: CASSSRGTYEQYF. CDR3 nucleotide sequence: TGTGCCAGTAGTTCCCGGGGTACCTACGAGCAGTACTTC.

This clonotype has a handful of counts. This chain joins TRBV20-1 and TRBJ2-5, with D perhaps TRBD1 (7 bases). Per the germline V gene, CDR1 is DFQATT and CDR2 is SNEGSKA (reference sequence). The CDR3 covers 14 residues. Trimming took off 3 bases at V and 4 bases at J, with 15 bases between the two ends. The CDR3 sequence is CSASRRDSRETQYF. The DNA of the CDR3 is TGCAGTGCTAGCCGGCGGGACAGTAGAGAGACCCAGTACTTC.

This clonotype turned up a few times. This chain connects TRBV5-1 to TRBJ2-7; 8 nucleotides align to TRBD1. Germline values: CDR1 SGHRS, CDR2 YFSETQ. The V segment lost 4 bases and the J segment 3 bases; nucleotides outside the gene matches: 3. The CDR3 consists of 13 residues. The CDR3 nucleotides read TGCGCCAGCAGCCACGGGACAGGCTACGAGCAGTACTTC. Translation: CASSHGTGYEQYF. The entire variable domain, with the rest obtained from reference TRBV5-1 and TRBJ2-7, is as follows: KAGVTQTPRYLIKTRGQQVTLSCSPISGHRSVSWYQQTPGQGLQFLFEYFSETQRNKGNFPGRFSGRQFSNSRSEMNVSTLELGDSALYLCASSHGTGYEQYFGPGTRLTVT.

The chain joins TRBV20-1 to TRBJ1-6; 7 positions agree with TRBD1. V was clipped by 3 bases and J by 14 bases; unmatched bases: 13. The germline CDR1 and CDR2 sequences are DFQATT and SNEGSKA (reference sequence). The length of the CDR3 is 14 residues. CDR3 protein: CSARKGQVRGALHF. The CDR3 region has the DNA TGCAGTGCTAGGAAAGGACAGGTCCGGGGGGCCCTCCACTTT.

This clonotype came up a few times. This chain links TRBV19 with TRBJ2-2, with 8 bases matching TRBD2. Germline V gene data show CDR1 as LNHDA and CDR2 as SQIVND (reference sequence). With V trimmed by 7 bases and J by 6 bases, 10 bases remained unmatched. This CDR3 is 15 amino acids long. This CDR3 is CASTPGLGDPGELFF. In nucleotides, the CDR3 is TGTGCCAGTACCCCGGGACTAGGAGATCCCGGGGAGCTGTTTTTT.

This clonotype was recorded a few times. The genes are TRBV7-2 and TRBJ2-7; D is possibly TRBD2 (6 bases). The ends were cut back, 5 bases at V and 6 bases at J, with 20 bases in the middle. Germline V CDR1 and CDR2: SGHTA, FQGNSA. The CDR3 has 15 residues. The CDR3, as DNA: TGTGCCAGCAGCCCGCCAGGGAGGACACGTAGCGAGCAGTACTTC. This encodes CASSPPGRTRSEQYF.

This clonotype was detected only a few times. The rearrangement joins TRBV7-2 to TRBJ2-1; 11 bases match TRBD2. Germline V gene sequence: CDR1 SGHTA, CDR2 FQGNSA. This CDR3 is built from 16 residues. V trimming: 0 bases; J trimming: 7 bases; junction bases outside the gene matches: 5. CDR3 region: CASSLALAGGWNEQFF. The DNA of the CDR3 is TGTGCCAGCAGCTTAGCCCTAGCGGGAGGTTGGAATGAGCAGTTCTTC.

Only a few counts were recorded for this clonotype. V and J are TRBV5-1 and TRBJ2-7; no reliable D call. From germline, CDR1 is SGHRS and CDR2 YFSETQ. The V and J ends lost 7 bases and 3 bases respectively, with 17 bases between them. CDR3 length equals 14 residues. The CDR3 here is CASAVTAVNYEQYF. DNA for the CDR3: TGCGCCAGCGCGGTGACTGCAGTCAACTACGAGCAGTACTTC.

This clonotype appeared a few times. The V gene is TRBV7-9, the J gene TRBJ1-4; 7 positions agree with TRBD1. CDR3 length: 16 amino acids. Germline V CDR1 and CDR2: SEHNR, FQNEAQ (reference sequence). Unmatched junction bases numbered 13, after V lost 5 bases and J lost 7 bases. CDR3 residues: CASSNREGARVEKLFF. The CDR3 DNA is TGTGCCAGCAGCAATCGGGAGGGGGCGAGAGTTGAAAAACTGTTTTTT.

The chain couples TRBV7-2 to TRBJ2-7, with 8 bases matching TRBD1. Germline V gene sequence: CDR1 SGHTA, CDR2 FQGNSA. The CDR3 has 15 residues. After removal of 3 bases from V and 6 bases from J, the junction contained 10 bases not matched to a gene. The CDR3 spells CASSLTGALSREQYF. CDR3 DNA sequence: TGTGCCAGCAGCTTGACAGGGGCCCTTTCTCGCGAGCAGTACTTC.

V gene TRBV9 combines with J gene TRBJ1-1; D is ambiguous. Between the trimmed V and J ends, which lost 3 bases and 5 bases, there was a span of 17 bases. The CDR3 is 15 amino acids. Germline-derived CDR1 and CDR2 are SGDLS and YYNGEE. Written as DNA, the CDR3 is TGTGCCAGCAGCGCACTAGGGTCTCTGAGGACTGAAGCTTTCTTT. As protein: CASSALGSLRTEAFF.

This clonotype was counted ten times or more. V is TRBV7-2 and J is TRBJ2-3; 9 positions match TRBD1. In germline, CDR1 is SGHTA, CDR2 FQGNSA. Unmatched junction bases numbered 9, after V lost 4 bases and J lost 7 bases. The CDR3 sequence is 15 residues long. The CDR3 is CASSSPGQGRNTQYF. The CDR3 region has the DNA TGTGCCAGCAGCTCTCCGGGACAGGGTAGAAATACGCAGTATTTT. The variable domain in full, completed from reference TRBV7-2 and TRBJ2-3, reads GAGVSQSPSNKVTEKGKDVELRCDPISGHTALYWYRQSLGQGLEFLIYFQGNSAPDKSGLPSDRFSAERTGGSVSTLTIQRTQQEDSAVYLCASSSPGQGRNTQYFGPGTRLTVL.

This clonotype was found a few times. The chain recombines TRBV5-1 with TRBJ2-3, with 8 positions matching TRBD1. Looked up from germline, CDR1 is SGHRS and CDR2 is YFSETQ. V trimming: 3 bases; J trimming: 5 bases; junction bases outside the gene matches: 8. The CDR3 is 15 residues long. CDR3 loop: CASSSMTGVKDTQYF. CDR3 sequence (DNA): TGCGCCAGCAGCTCGATGACAGGGGTGAAAGATACGCAGTATTTT.

This clonotype was observed a few times. V gene TRBV18 combines with J gene TRBJ2-5; D gene uncertain. The CDR3 consists of 14 residues. From germline, CDR1 is KGHSH and CDR2 LQKENI. Trimming shortened V by 0 bases and J by 5 bases, and 10 bases separated the two germline ends. The CDR3 here is CASSPPPRLETQYF. In DNA form, the CDR3 reads TGTGCCAGCTCACCACCCCCCAGGTTGGAGACCCAGTACTTC.

The chain carries TRBV30 and TRBJ1-1; TRBD1 is a possible D gene (5 bases). Trimming pared 0 bases from V and 0 bases from J, leaving 8 bases between. This CDR3 comprises 14 residues. Germline V gene sequence: CDR1 GTSNPN, CDR2 SVGIG (reference sequence). CDR3 protein: CAWSVGRVNTEAFF. DNA of the CDR3: TGTGCCTGGAGTGTCGGCAGGGTGAACACTGAAGCTTTCTTT.

The J gene is TRBJ1-6, the V gene TRBV12-3 or TRBV12-4; tentatively, D is TRBD1 (6 bases). Between the trimmed V and J ends, which lost 3 bases and 14 bases, there was a span of 17 bases. The CDR3 is 14 residues long. In DNA form, the CDR3 reads TGTGCCAGCAGTTTTAGCCAGGGGTTGTCAACCCTCCACTTT. This sequence encodes CASSFSQGLSTLHF.

There are many counts of this clonotype. The chain employs TRBV7-2 and TRBJ2-1; 8 nucleotides line up with TRBD2. CDR1 and CDR2 from the germline V gene are SGHTA and FQGNSA. The length of the CDR3 is 17 residues. V shed 1 base, J shed 6 bases, and the junction held 11 bases outside the gene matches. The DNA of the CDR3 is TGTGCCAGCAGCTTAGGGCCTCGGAGCGGGAGAAGCAATGAGCAGTTCTTC. This codes for CASSLGPRSGRSNEQFF.

This clonotype was detected ten times or more. The chain has TRBV20-1 and TRBJ2-1; D gene ambiguous. Germline CDR1 is DFQATT and CDR2 is SNEGSKA (reference sequence). CDR3 length equals 14 residues. Trimming shortened V by 3 bases and J by 8 bases, and 17 bases separated the two germline ends. CDR3 in DNA: TGCAGTGCTAGCAAGGACGCCCGCATCTATGAGCAGTTCTTC. The encoded protein is CSASKDARIYEQFF.

This clonotype was picked up many times. This chain connects TRBV5-1 to TRBJ2-1; D possibly corresponds to TRBD1 (7 bases). V gave up 4 bases and J gave up 9 bases, with 17 bases separating them. Germline assignment: CDR1 SGHRS and CDR2 YFSETQ. The length of the CDR3 is 14 residues. CDR3 nucleotide sequence: TGCGCCAGCAGCGTTATAGGAGGGGGCAGTGAGCAGTTCTTC. Protein: CASSVIGGGSEQFF.

The gene calls are TRBV28 and TRBJ2-7; D is perhaps TRBD2 (6 bases). V gave up 3 bases and J gave up 0 bases, with 12 bases separating them. Germline assignment: CDR1 MDHEN and CDR2 SYDVKM. CDR3 length: 15 residues. The CDR3 loop reads CASSLSPGGSYEQYF. For the CDR3, the DNA is TGTGCCAGCAGTTTGTCCCCCGGGGGCTCCTACGAGCAGTACTTC.

This clonotype was observed a handful of times. The chain recombines TRBV12-3 or TRBV12-4 with TRBJ2-1; 9 positions match TRBD2. J lost 3 bases, V lost 6 bases, and 9 bases had no gene match. The CDR3 contains 16 residues. CDR3 sequence (DNA): TGTGCCAGCAGCCCTACCTTAGCGGGAGTCTACAATGAGCAGTTCTTC. Its translation: CASSPTLAGVYNEQFF.

This clonotype came up a few times. The chain has TRBV12-3 or TRBV12-4 and TRBJ2-4, with a tentative D call TRBD2 (5 bases). This CDR3 spans 15 amino acids. Between the trimmed V and J ends, which lost 5 bases and 0 bases, there was a span of 11 bases. CDR3 nucleotide sequence: TGTGCCAGCAGTCCGGGAACACAAGCCAAAAACATTCAGTACTTC. Protein sequence: CASSPGTQAKNIQYF.

This clonotype was observed a few times. The DNA for the CDR3 is TGTGCCAGCAGTTACTCCCTGGGGCGCTCCTATAATTCACCCCTCCACTTT. Encoded protein: CASSYSLGRSYNSPLHF. The chain joins TRBV6-5 to TRBJ1-6; D may be TRBD1 (5 bases). Germline V lookup: CDR1 MNHEY, CDR2 SVGAGI. V was cut by 0 bases and J by 0 bases, with 9 bases left in between. The CDR3 extends over 17 amino acids.